This entry concerns a single T cell receptor beta chain. Its antigen is not identified. cDNA libraries of TCR beta carried unique molecular identifiers. Each CDR3 protein is one row after TCRdb ran MiXCR on the PCR reads. Of some 190,000 distinct CDR3 sequences listed, 29% are singletons. This record comes from a study of post-analysis software for immune sequencing data. Study as a whole: Some patients lacked subtype; others had relapsing-remitting, secondary progressive or progressive-relapsing disease.

CDR3 length: 13 amino acids. CDR1 is SGHDN, CDR2 FVKESK, per germline. The V and J ends lost 0 bases and 9 bases respectively, with 6 bases between them. Study observations and caveats: With F measure, samples from one preparation batch clustered together strongly. TRBV segments more frequent in patients than in controls numbered roughly 5 and included TRBV5-6, TRBV5-1 and TRBV20-1.

This TCR derives from a girl younger than 18 with multiple sclerosis. The chain combines TRBV14 with TRBJ1-6, with D unresolved. The sample taken for sequencing was blood. The DNA for the CDR3 is TGTGCCAGCAGCCAAGATTTGCTTTCACCCCTCCACTTT. Translation: CASSQDLLSPLHF.